Sequencing of this T cell receptor (beta chain) was carried out in a study of OX40 agonist ivuxolimab in advanced cancers. On the study more broadly: Patients were given ivuxolimab, an antibody that agonizes OX40 (CD134). Study results and limitations: Both CD4+ and CD8+ T cell populations in blood had undergone clonal expansion by week 6 at 0.1 to 3.0 mg/kg.

Concerning this clone itself: Antigen: not known.

The CDR3 consists of 19 residues. V lost 4 bases, J lost 7 bases, and 14 bases stayed unmatched. Germline lookup yields CDR1 SGHRS and CDR2 YFSETQ. Produced via immunoSEQ multiplex PCR; TCRdb's table is partial and in-frame only. The sample lists under 20,000 clones, nearly 85% seen once, with over 25% in the top ten. This chain joins TRBV5-1 and TRBJ2-1, with 16 bases fitting TRBD2. The sample was CD4+ or CD8+ T cells sorted from blood, taken in a trial of the OX40 agonist ivuxolimab. The sequence was collected from an adult with an advanced solid tumor such as melanoma, head and neck, liver or kidney cancer. The CDR3 is CASSATGTSGRGASNEQFF. As DNA, the CDR3 is TGCGCCAGCAGCGCAACCGGGACTAGCGGGAGGGGGGCATCTAATGAGCAGTTCTTC.